A single T cell receptor beta chain is shown here with its context. This sample is part of a study of blood T cell repertoires in COVID-19. Whole-study context: Some COVID-19 samples were acute and others convalescent; all came from the United States, Italy and Spain. PBMCs, B-cell-depleted T cells, or T cells provided the cDNA or gDNA that made up the material.

This CDR3 is built from 14 residues. Original analysis: Reference gene primer amplification gave nucleated cell count estimates. TCRdb keeps only in-frame clones here, not all; method: immunoSEQ multiplex PCR. The V and J calls and the clone size are those of that table, but D and trimming were determined from the DNA. Of under 300,000 clones in the sample, 70% to 90% were seen once. The material sequenced was peripheral blood. The genes are TRBV21-1 and TRBJ2-7; whether TRBD1, the table's D call, matches the DNA was not checked. TRBV21-1 is a listed pseudogene. The origin of this receptor is a woman in her thirties or forties with acute or convalescent COVID-19. The CDR3 DNA sequence: TGTGCCAGCAGCTCCCGGACAGCCTCCTACGAGCAGTACGTC. It yields the protein CASSSRTASYEQYV.